This entry is about one T cell receptor beta chain. The entry originates in a study of blood T cell repertoires in COVID-19. For the study at large: The United States, Italy and Spain supplied acute and convalescent COVID-19 samples. From T cells, B-cell-depleted T cells, or PBMCs came the material, which was cDNA or gDNA.

Germline loops: CDR1 SNHLY, CDR2 FYNNEI. The CDR3 contains 13 residues. The V and J ends lost 5 bases and 2 bases respectively, with 9 bases between them. Assay: immunoSEQ multiplex PCR; the TCRdb copy retains only in-frame clones and omits some. Of around 110,000 clones listed, about 91% are singletons. The origin of this receptor is a man aged 45-65 years with active or convalescent COVID-19. The sample was peripheral blood. This chain connects TRBV2 to TRBJ1-2, with unresolved D. DNA for the CDR3: TGTGCCAGCAGTAAGGAGACCAACTATGGCTACACCTTC. It specifies CASSKETNYGYTF.